The next 26 T cell receptor beta chains were all read from a single sample in a study of metastatic and nonmetastatic thyroid tumors. Each patient went into thyroid surgery without having received any treatment. TCRdb re-analyzed the PCR reads through MiXCR. The sample contains around 26,000 clones, 20% of which appear only once. The material sequenced was adjacent normal tissue. The source of these receptors is a female donor with papillary thyroid cancer or a benign thyroid nodule (not recorded which). Some clones in this sample may be carry-over from other donors' samples.

The V and J genes are TRBV28 and TRBJ1-4; 10 bases are a match to TRBD1. V was clipped by 6 bases and J by 8 bases; unmatched bases: 6. The CDR3 loop spans 14 amino acids. CDR1 and CDR2 from the germline V gene are MDHEN and SYDVKM. DNA of the CDR3: TGTGCCAGCAGGCCCCCGGGACAGGGGGAAAAACTGTTTTTT. This codes for CASRPPGQGEKLFF.

This clone was recorded a few times. The chain is built from TRBV2 and TRBJ1-3; D gene uncertain. Trimming cost V 3 bases and J 2 bases, with 8 bases left between them. There are 14 residues in the CDR3. From germline, CDR1 is SNHLY and CDR2 FYNNEI. DNA of the CDR3: TGTGCCAGCAGTGACGTCGGAACTGGAAACACCATATATTTT. Amino acids: CASSDVGTGNTIYF.

There are many counts of this clone. J is TRBJ2-1 and V is TRBV4-2; 12 nucleotides match TRBD2. The CDR3 loop spans 19 amino acids. Germline CDR1 LGHNA, CDR2 YNFKEQ. The V and J ends lost 3 bases and 0 bases, in that order; junction bases with no gene match: 9. The CDR3 nucleotides are TGTGCCAGCAGCCACCAACTAGCGGGAGGCCAAAGCTCCTACAATGAGCAGTTCTTC. It translates to CASSHQLAGGQSSYNEQFF.

The rearrangement links TRBV5-6 to TRBJ1-3; 8 bases are a match to TRBD1. Germline V gene lookup returns CDR1 SGHDT and CDR2 YYEEEE. V shed 4 bases and J 8 bases; nucleotides not matched to a gene: 11. This CDR3 region has 15 residues. The CDR3 region has the DNA TGTGCCAGCAGCGACGGACAGGGATTCGGATACACCATATATTTT. The encoded protein is CASSDGQGFGYTIYF. The variable domain in full, completed from reference TRBV5-6 and TRBJ1-3, reads DAGVTQSPTHLIKTRGQQVTLRCSPKSGHDTVSWYQQALGQGPQFIFQYYEEEERQRGNFPDRFSGHQFPNYSSELNVNALLLGDSALYLCASSDGQGFGYTIYFGEGSWLTVV.

The J gene is TRBJ2-1, the V gene TRBV12-3 or TRBV12-4; D remains ambiguous. The CDR3 contains 11 residues. Between the trimmed V and J ends, which lost 0 bases and 13 bases, there was a span of 7 bases. The CDR3 nucleotides are TGTGCCAGCAGTTTAGCGAATTATCAGTTCTTC. Its translation: CASSLANYQFF.

A few counts support this clone. The J gene is TRBJ2-1, the V gene TRBV7-3; D not certain. CDR3 length: 13 amino acids. Germline loops: CDR1 SGHTA, CDR2 FQGTGA. The V end was cut by 1 base, the J end by 2 bases, with 3 bases between. CDR3 amino acids: CASSLNPYNEQFF. The CDR3 DNA follows: TGTGCCAGCAGCTTAAACCCCTACAATGAGCAGTTCTTC.

Relative to its sample, this clone is medium-sized. The CDR3 coding sequence is TGTGCCAGCAGTTTAGTGGGGGGGAACTATGGCTACACCTTC. This encodes CASSLVGGNYGYTF. The chain recombines TRBV28 with TRBJ1-2; the D gene is possibly TRBD1 (5 bases). The germline V gene encodes CDR1 MDHEN and CDR2 SYDVKM. The V and J ends lost 2 bases and 2 bases respectively, with 9 bases between them. The CDR3 has 14 amino acids.

This clone was counted a few times. At one end, the junction sequence differs from germline, possibly due to a read error. V is TRBV24-1 and J is TRBJ2-5; a possible D gene is TRBD1 (5 bases). The CDR3 contains 16 residues. CDR1 and CDR2 (germline): KGHDR, SFDVKD. DNA of the CDR3: TGTGCCATCAGTGCATCCAGTTGCAGGGTGAGAGAGACCCAGTACTTC. It specifies CAISASSCRVRETQYF.

In its sample, this clone was seen many times. V and J are TRBV19 and TRBJ1-2; 8 nucleotides align to TRBD1. The germline CDR1 and CDR2 sequences are LNHDA and SQIVND (reference sequence). V shed 6 bases, J shed 4 bases, and the junction held 13 bases outside the gene matches. CDR3 length: 16 amino acids. CDR3 nucleotides: TGTGCCAGTAGCCCCCCAGGGGACAGGAACATCTATGGCTACACCTTC. Encoded protein: CASSPPGDRNIYGYTF.

This clone is medium-sized within its sample. V gene TRBV6-1 combines with J gene TRBJ2-1, with unresolved D. Germline CDR1 reads MNHNS; CDR2 reads SASEGT. V was cut by 6 bases and J by 8 bases, with 11 bases left in between. The CDR3 sequence is 12 residues long. The CDR3 nucleotides are TGTGCCAGCAGCCTAAGTTTCGATGAGCAGTTCTTC. It specifies CASSLSFDEQFF.

This clone is medium-sized (0.01 to 0.1%) within its sample. This chain joins TRBV6-6 and TRBJ1-2; D not certain. In germline, CDR1 is MNHNY, CDR2 SVGAGI (reference sequence). Trimming removed 0 bases at V and 7 bases at J, with 21 bases between. The CDR3 has 17 residues. The CDR3 DNA is TGTGCCAGCAGTTACTCGAGAAGTGGGTATGTCCTGGTTGGCTACACCTTC. Translating gives CASSYSRSGYVLVGYTF.

This clone was seen repeatedly, ten times or more. The J gene is TRBJ2-5, the V gene TRBV7-2; possibly TRBD1 for D (5 bases). Trimming shortened V by 1 base and J by 5 bases, and 11 bases separated the two germline ends. The CDR3 contains 14 residues. From germline, CDR1 is SGHTA and CDR2 FQGNSA. CDR3 sequence reads: CASSLGSPGETQYF. CDR3 nucleotides: TGTGCCAGCAGCTTAGGATCCCCAGGGGAGACCCAGTACTTC.

This clone was counted ten times or more. V and J are TRBV29-1 and TRBJ1-1; 8 bases map to TRBD1. The CDR3 is made up of 13 amino acids. V lost 4 bases and J lost 1; bases outside the gene matches: 2. The germline CDR1 and CDR2 sequences are SQVTM and ANQGSEA. CDR3 in amino acids: CSVVGTGNTEAFF. Written as DNA, the CDR3 is TGCAGCGTTGTTGGGACAGGGAACACTGAAGCTTTCTTT. Together with reference TRBV29-1 and TRBJ1-1, the CDR3 gives the full variable domain: SAVISQKPSRDICQRGTSLTIQCQVDSQVTMMFWYRQQPGQSLTLIATANQGSEATYESGFVIDKFPISRPNLTFSTLTVSNMSPEDSSIYLCSVVGTGNTEAFFGQGTRLTVV.

This clone came up many times. The CDR3 here is CASSLFGTDTQYF. CDR3 DNA sequence: TGTGCCAGCAGCTTGTTCGGCACAGATACGCAGTATTTT. The V and J genes are TRBV7-3 and TRBJ2-3; D remains unclear. This CDR3 comprises 13 residues. Trimming removed 3 bases at V and 1 base at J, with 5 bases between. Germline assignment: CDR1 SGHTA and CDR2 FQGTGA.

A remark on this clone: This is likely a read error, given that the CDR3 carries no conserved phenylalanine or tryptophan at its end. The DNA is left out, because the CDR3 cannot be placed on it with certainty; the CDR3 is given as TCRdb lists it. The J gene is TRBJ2-2, the V gene TRBV15; TRBD2 is the table's D call and was not checked against the DNA. Germline loops: CDR1 LNHNV, CDR2 YYDKDF (reference sequence). The CDR3 region is 18 residues in length, termini included. CDR3 protein: CATSRDPLTSGRGGELYY.

This clone has ten or more counts. Here the CDR3 reads CASRRTGSQETQYF. The CDR3, as DNA: TGTGCCAGCAGGCGGACAGGGAGCCAAGAGACCCAGTACTTC. The J gene is TRBJ2-5, the V gene TRBV28, with 8 bases matching TRBD1. The CDR3 loop spans 14 amino acids. V lost 6 bases, J lost 1 base, and 4 bases stayed unmatched. Germline loops: CDR1 MDHEN, CDR2 SYDVKM.

Remarks on this clone: A much larger clone is a single base away; this may be a read error. Other nucleotide sequences from this sample produce the same CDR3. J is TRBJ2-2 and V is TRBV11-3; perhaps TRBD1 as D (5 bases). The germline V gene encodes CDR1 SGHNT and CDR2 YENEEA. The CDR3 has 14 amino acids. V lost 6 bases, J lost 7 bases, and 15 bases lay in between. This chain's CDR3 is CASSPDSLYGELFF. The CDR3 nucleotides read TGTGCCAGCAGTCCCGACAGCCTGTACGGGGAGCTGTTTTTT. Based on the CDR3 plus reference TRBV11-3 and TRBJ2-2, the full variable domain is EAGVVQSPRYKIIEKKQPVAFWCNPISGHNTLYWYLQNLGQGPELLIRYENEEAVDDSQLPKDRFSAERLKGVDSTLKIQPAELGDSAVYLCASSPDSLYGELFFGEGSRLTVL.

This clone is medium-sized in the sample. V usage is TRBV28 and J usage is TRBJ2-1, with TRBD1 as a possible D gene (7 bases). Germline V lookup: CDR1 MDHEN, CDR2 SYDVKM. The CDR3 totals 14 residues. Between the trimmed V and J ends, which lost 3 bases and 10 bases, there was a span of 16 bases. CDR3 DNA sequence: TGTGCCAGCAGTTTCCCCAGGGGGGTGGGGGAGCAGTTCTTC. This gives the protein CASSFPRGVGEQFF.

Note on this clone: One junction end disagrees with the germline gene, perhaps due to a read error. The sample contains more than one DNA sequence encoding this CDR3. This sequence joins TRBV20-1 and TRBJ2-6; D might be TRBD2 (6 bases). Germline V lookup: CDR1 DFQATT, CDR2 SNEGSKA (reference sequence). The CDR3 totals 16 residues. The CDR3 loop reads CSASEGGPGGANVLTF. The CDR3 region has the DNA TGCAGTGCCAGCGAAGGAGGGCCTGGTGGGGCCAACGTTCTGACTTTC.

The J gene is TRBJ1-1, the V gene TRBV6-1; D is undetermined. V lost 7 bases to trimming and J lost 6 bases, with 12 bases between them. The CDR3 runs 12 residues. The germline CDR1 and CDR2 sequences are MNHNS and SASEGT. The DNA for the CDR3 is TGTGCCAGCATCCCACTGAGTTCTGAAGCTTTCTTT. It translates to CASIPLSSEAFF.

This clone is termed medium-sized. The rearrangement links TRBV2 to TRBJ1-1; 9 bases fit TRBD1. This CDR3 is 16 amino acids long. The germline gives CDR1 SNHLY, CDR2 FYNNEI. The V segment lost 6 bases and the J segment 1 base; nucleotides outside the gene matches: 9. DNA of the CDR3: TGTGCCAGCAGAAGCCGGGACAGGGCGAAGAACACTGAAGCTTTCTTT. Translated: CASRSRDRAKNTEAFF. Looking up the rest from reference TRBV2 and TRBJ1-1 gives the full variable domain: EPEVTQTPSHQVTQMGQEVILRCVPISNHLYFYWYRQILGQKVEFLVSFYNNEISEKSEIFDDQFSVERPDGSNFTLKIRSTKLEDSAMYFCASRSRDRAKNTEAFFGQGTRLTVV.

Concerning this clone: Other DNA sequences in this specimen translate into the identical CDR3. The V call is TRBV30, the J call TRBJ1-1, with a tentative D call TRBD1 (6 bases). This CDR3 spans 13 amino acids. The germline V gene has CDR1 GTSNPN and CDR2 SVGIG (reference sequence). Trimming shortened V by 3 bases and J by 8 bases, and 16 bases separated the two germline ends. CDR3 DNA: TGTGCCTGGAGGGACAGACTACCCACCGAAGCTTTCTTT. Translating it yields CAWRDRLPTEAFF. Variable domain in full (rest from reference TRBV30 and TRBJ1-1): SQTIHQWPATLVQPVGSPLSLECTVEGTSNPNLYWYRQAAGRGLQLLFYSVGIGQISSEVPQNLSASRPQDRQFILSSKKLLLSDSGFYLCAWRDRLPTEAFFGQGTRLTVV.

This clone was detected a few times. J is TRBJ1-1 and V is TRBV6-2 or TRBV6-3, with D unresolved. This CDR3 has 14 residues. Trimming stripped 11 bases from V and 0 bases from J, with 16 bases between. Germline CDR1 MNHEY, CDR2 SVGEGT. CDR3 DNA: TGTGCCGGCACCCACCTTAAATTGAACACTGAAGCTTTCTTT. Translated, it gives CAGTHLKLNTEAFF.

This chain joins TRBV11-3 and TRBJ1-1; no reliable D call. Trimming shortened V by 2 bases and J by 4 bases, and 8 bases separated the two germline ends. CDR1 and CDR2 from the germline V gene are SGHNT and YENEEA. This CDR3 has 13 amino acids. CDR3 residues: CASSLMVTTEAFF. CDR3 sequence (DNA): TGTGCCAGCAGCTTAATGGTTACCACTGAAGCTTTCTTT. The full variable domain, completed using reference TRBV11-3 and TRBJ1-1, is EAGVVQSPRYKIIEKKQPVAFWCNPISGHNTLYWYLQNLGQGPELLIRYENEEAVDDSQLPKDRFSAERLKGVDSTLKIQPAELGDSAVYLCASSLMVTTEAFFGQGTRLTVV.

Comment on this clone: An end of the junction does not agree with germline; a read error may underlie this. The chain links TRBV20-1 to TRBJ2-7, with D maybe TRBD1 (7 bases). Germline values: CDR1 DFQATT, CDR2 SNEGSKA (reference sequence). This CDR3 has 13 amino acids. CDR3 in amino acids: CGARGGTDYGQYF. The CDR3 DNA sequence: TGCGGTGCTAGAGGCGGGACAGACTACGGGCAGTACTTC.

There are many counts of this clone. This chain connects TRBV28 to TRBJ2-7; D is undetermined. The length of the CDR3 is 10 residues. V was cut by 5 bases and J by 2 bases, with 1 base left in between. The germline gives CDR1 MDHEN, CDR2 SYDVKM. The CDR3 region has the DNA TGTGCCAGCAGTGCCTACGAGCAGTACTTC. Its protein is CASSAYEQYF.